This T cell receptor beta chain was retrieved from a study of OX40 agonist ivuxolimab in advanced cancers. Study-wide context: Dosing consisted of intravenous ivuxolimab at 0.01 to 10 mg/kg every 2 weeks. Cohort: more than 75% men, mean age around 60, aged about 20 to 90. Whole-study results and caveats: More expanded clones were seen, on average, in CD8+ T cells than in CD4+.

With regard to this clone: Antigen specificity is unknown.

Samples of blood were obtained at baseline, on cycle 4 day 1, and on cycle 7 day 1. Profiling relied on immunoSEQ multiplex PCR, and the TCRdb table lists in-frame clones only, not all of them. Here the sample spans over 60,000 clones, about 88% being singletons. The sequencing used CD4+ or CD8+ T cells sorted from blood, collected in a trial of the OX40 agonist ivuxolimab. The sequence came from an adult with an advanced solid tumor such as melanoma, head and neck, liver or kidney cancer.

CDR3 loop: CASSQEGTNTDTQYF. CDR3 DNA sequence: TGCGCCAGCAGCCAAGAAGGGACTAACACAGATACGCAGTATTTT. The chain is built from TRBV4-1 and TRBJ2-3; TRBD2 matches at 7 bases. Trimming took 0 bases from V and 2 from J; bases not matched to a gene: 2. Germline CDR1 is MGHRA and CDR2 is YSYEKL. This CDR3 has 15 amino acids.